A selection of T cell receptor beta chains follows, all from one sample in a study of long-term antiretroviral therapy in people with HIV. This table comes from immunoSEQ multiplex PCR, and its TCRdb copy is limited to in-frame clones, with some not included. This repertoire shows 7,500 to 10,000 clones, roughly four fifths found once; its top ten account for roughly 18%. Material: unsorted PBMCs, obtained 0.7 years after starting antiretroviral therapy. The receptors were sampled from a man aged 40-50 years with HIV. CDR3s include the opening cysteine and the closing phenylalanine or tryptophan. A D gene is named only where the DNA matches it firmly. A row's size may be missing; if present it is once, few, many or a size class.

>TRBD1|TRBV5-6|once|TRBJ2-7
CASSSILWDRDPYEQYF
TGTGCCAGCAGCTCTATACTGTGGGACAGGGACCCCTACGAGCAGTACTTC
>NA|TRBV6-5|NA|TRBJ1-1
CASSHAAKNTEAFF
TGTGCCAGCTCACACGCAGCCAAGAACACTGAAGCTTTCTTT
>TRBD1|TRBV18|NA|TRBJ1-5
CASSPQGALNQPQHF
TGTGCCAGCTCACCGCAGGGGGCTTTAAATCAGCCCCAGCATTTT
>NA|TRBV7-2|NA|TRBJ2-2
CASSLESSAGELFF
TGTGCCAGCAGCTTAGAGTCGTCGGCCGGGGAGCTGTTTTTT
>NA|TRBV30|NA|TRBJ2-5
CAWTVRTGETQYF
TGTGCCTGGACAGTAAGAACGGGAGAGACCCAGTACTTC
>TRBD2|TRBV5-1|NA|TRBJ2-7
CASREMAGANYEQYF
TGCGCCAGCAGGGAGATGGCGGGAGCTAATTACGAGCAGTACTTC
>NA|TRBV28|NA|TRBJ1-1
CASSLVKKNTEAFF
TGTGCCAGCAGTTTAGTGAAAAAGAACACTGAAGCTTTCTTT
>NA|TRBV18|NA|TRBJ2-1
CASSPPELRTAGRTYNEQFF
TGTGCCAGCTCACCACCGGAACTTCGAACCGCGGGAAGGACCTACAATGAGCAGTTCTTC
>NA|TRBV6-5|NA|TRBJ2-7
CASSYLETKDEQYF
TGTGCCAGCAGTTACCTTGAGACAAAAGACGAGCAGTACTTC
>TRBD2|TRBV6-5|NA|TRBJ2-7
CASSNYGGAVFEQYF
TGTGCCAGCAGTAACTACGGGGGGGCGGTGTTCGAGCAGTACTTC
>NA|TRBV11-2|NA|TRBJ2-7
CASSLGDNIYEQYF
TGTGCCAGCAGCTTAGGGGACAACATCTACGAGCAGTACTTC
>NA|TRBV30|NA|TRBJ1-2
CALTKYTGKGLTGYTF
TGTGCCTTAACGAAATATACGGGGAAAGGACTAACTGGCTACACCTTC
>TRBD1|TRBV29-1|NA|TRBJ2-1
CSITLPGQGNEQFF
TGCAGTATTACGCTACCGGGACAGGGTAATGAGCAGTTCTTC
>NA|TRBV5-5|NA|TRBJ2-2
CASSLGGWDTGELFF
TGTGCCAGCAGCTTGGGGGGTTGGGACACCGGGGAGCTGTTTTTT
>TRBD2|TRBV11-2|NA|TRBJ2-1
CASSVQAGNYNEQFF
TGTGCCAGCAGCGTCCAAGCGGGGAACTACAATGAGCAGTTCTTC
>TRBD1|TRBV4-1|NA|TRBJ2-7
CASSQEGQGAGEQYF
TGCGCCAGCAGCCAAGAAGGACAGGGGGCTGGCGAGCAGTACTTC
>NA|TRBV20-1|NA|TRBJ2-1
CSVIQTEQFF
TGCAGTGTAATTCAGACTGAGCAGTTCTTC
>TRBD2|TRBV5-1|NA|TRBJ2-7
CASSALAGASLEQYF
TGCGCCAGCAGCGCTCTAGCGGGAGCGTCCCTCGAGCAGTACTTC
>NA|TRBV5-1|NA|TRBJ2-7
CASSSQWTVRDEQYF
TGCGCCAGCAGCTCCCAATGGACAGTGAGGGACGAGCAGTACTTC
>TRBD2|TRBV6-5|NA|TRBJ2-7
CASSRRTSADEQYF
TGTGCCAGCAGTCGACGGACTAGCGCCGACGAGCAGTACTTC
>NA|TRBV28|NA|TRBJ2-1
CAGSELGTHNEQFF
TGTGCCGGATCAGAGTTGGGGACCCACAATGAGCAGTTCTTC
>NA|TRBV27|once|TRBJ1-4
CASSPLRTNEKLFF
TGTGCCAGCAGTCCCCTCAGGACTAATGAAAAACTGTTTTTT
>NA|TRBV25-1|NA|TRBJ1-1
CASRGTGITEAFF
TGTGCCAGCAGGGGAACAGGGATCACTGAAGCTTTCTTT
>TRBD1|TRBV19|NA|TRBJ2-7
CASSISPPTRGQYEQYF
TGTGCCAGTAGTATTTCGCCCCCGACCAGGGGGCAGTACGAGCAGTACTTC
>NA|TRBV5-1|NA|TRBJ2-7
CASSFQGFAYEQYF
TGCGCCAGCAGCTTTCAGGGGTTTGCTTACGAGCAGTACTTC
>TRBD1|TRBV25-1|NA|TRBJ2-3
CASSVYYRGRTDTQYF
TGTGCCAGCAGTGTATATTACAGGGGCCGCACAGATACGCAGTATTTT
>NA|TRBV6-5|once|TRBJ2-5
CASGTIGWETQYF
TGTGCCAGCGGAACGATAGGGTGGGAGACCCAGTACTTC
>TRBD2|TRBV11-2|NA|TRBJ2-3
CASSSPLAGYTDTQYF
TGTGCCAGCAGCTCACCTCTAGCGGGGTACACAGATACGCAGTATTTT
>NA|TRBV7-8|NA|TRBJ1-5
CASSLNRQATGPQHF
TGTGCCAGCAGCTTAAACCGCCAGGCCACAGGGCCCCAGCATTTT
>NA|TRBV18|NA|TRBJ1-5
CASSPPHGAQHF
TGTGCCAGCTCACCGCCTCACGGAGCCCAGCATTTT
>NA|TRBV5-1|NA|TRBJ2-2
CASSRGQGVRNGMFF
TGCGCCAGCAGCCGTGGTCAAGGGGTCCGCAACGGAATGTTTTTT
>NA|TRBV29-1|NA|TRBJ1-1
CSGTDGYTEAFF
TGCAGCGGGACGGACGGCTACACTGAAGCTTTCTTT
>TRBD2|TRBV19|NA|TRBJ2-7
CASSATSGLNEQYF
TGTGCCAGTAGTGCGACTAGCGGACTGAACGAGCAGTACTTC
>NA|TRBV11-2|NA|TRBJ2-1
CASSYNEQFF
TGTGCCAGCTCCTACAATGAGCAGTTCTTC
>NA|TRBV18|NA|TRBJ2-7
CASSSFDRYEQYF
TGTGCCAGCTCATCGTTTGACAGATACGAGCAGTACTTC
>TRBD2|TRBV7-9|NA|TRBJ2-2
CASSHWTSSIAGELFF
TGTGCCAGCAGCCACTGGACTAGTTCTATCGCCGGGGAGCTGTTTTTT
>NA|TRBV9|NA|TRBJ1-3
CASSVLDTTHGNTIYF
TGTGCCAGCAGCGTACTGGACACGACCCATGGAAACACCATATATTTT
>NA|TRBV19|NA|TRBJ1-3
CASVTDSFFSGNTIYF
TGTGCCAGTGTGACAGACTCCTTCTTCTCTGGAAACACCATATATTTT
>NA|TRBV4-3|NA|TRBJ2-6
CASSQEGRIAGANVLTF
TGCGCCAGCAGCCAAGAGGGCAGGATCGCTGGGGCCAACGTCCTGACTTTC
>NA|TRBV14|few|TRBJ2-1
CASSPDNEQFF
TGTGCCAGCAGCCCGGACAATGAGCAGTTCTTC
>TRBD1|TRBV30|NA|TRBJ1-1
CAWSAPETGQVEAFF
TGTGCCTGGAGTGCCCCCGAGACAGGGCAGGTGGAAGCTTTCTTT
>NA|TRBV9|NA|TRBJ2-1
CASSVSGNSYNEQFF
TGTGCCAGCAGCGTTAGCGGAAACTCCTACAATGAGCAGTTCTTC
>NA|TRBV15|NA|TRBJ2-6
CATSTRLAGANVLTF
TGTGCCACCAGCACCCGTTTAGCTGGGGCCAACGTCCTGACTTTC
>NA|TRBV7-9|NA|TRBJ2-3
CASSFRGGYTDTQYF
TGTGCCAGCAGCTTTCGCGGCGGGTACACAGATACGCAGTATTTT
>NA|TRBV5-6|NA|TRBJ2-1
CASSRVGERPSGNEQFF
TGTGCCAGCAGCAGGGTCGGGGAGAGGCCCTCTGGCAATGAGCAGTTCTTC
>NA|TRBV7-1|NA|TRBJ1-2
CASSLTDNYGYTF
TGTGCCAGCAGCCTGACAGATAACTATGGCTACACCTTC
>NA|TRBV7-2|few|TRBJ1-5
CASSLAEGQPQHF
TGTGCCAGCAGCTTAGCTGAAGGTCAGCCCCAGCATTTT
>NA|TRBV19|NA|TRBJ2-2
CASSTGVNTGELFF
TGTGCCAGTAGTACGGGCGTGAACACCGGGGAGCTGTTTTTT
>TRBD2|TRBV7-3|few|TRBJ2-4
CASSIGTSGGENIQYF
TGTGCCAGCAGCATTGGGACTAGCGGAGGCGAAAACATTCAGTACTTC
>NA|TRBV7-2|NA|TRBJ2-4
CASSLTIGTNIQYF
TGTGCCAGCAGCTTAACTATCGGGACGAACATTCAGTACTTC
>NA|TRBV7-2|NA|TRBJ2-4
CASSLALGRVLAKNIQYF
TGTGCCAGCAGCTTGGCCTTGGGCAGGGTTTTAGCCAAAAACATTCAGTACTTC